One and the same sample provided the 16 T cell receptor beta chains below, sequenced in a study of T cell changes during pregnancy in multiple sclerosis. Assay: immunoSEQ multiplex PCR; the TCRdb copy retains only in-frame clones and omits some. The profile covers over 45,000 clones, with about 90% appearing a single time and approximately 0.21% taken by the ten largest. This sample comprised CD4+ T cells from peripheral blood mononuclear cells, obtained in the second trimester of pregnancy. These receptors were collected from a female donor with multiple sclerosis, enrolled in a pregnancy study.

This clone is a singleton in its sample. J is TRBJ2-1 and V is TRBV5-1; 7 bases align to TRBD2. V lost 5 bases, J lost 1 base, and 6 bases stayed unmatched. The germline V gene has CDR1 SGHRS and CDR2 YFSETQ. This CDR3 has 15 residues. CDR3 DNA sequence: TGCGCCAGCAGTCTGCCGCGGGGGTCCTACAATGAGCAGTTCTTC. Protein: CASSLPRGSYNEQFF.

Only a few counts were recorded for this clone. The chain employs TRBV6-6 and TRBJ1-5; 8 positions match TRBD1. Germline CDR1 is MNHNY and CDR2 is SVGAGI (reference sequence). The CDR3 is 15 residues long. Germline trimming cut 2 bases from V and 5 bases from J; bases unmatched to any gene: 5. The CDR3 is CASSYLTGGDQPQHF. The CDR3 DNA reads as TGTGCCAGCAGTTACCTCACAGGGGGAGATCAGCCCCAGCATTTT.

The chain couples TRBV2 to TRBJ2-7; D remains unclear. Germline V gives CDR1 SNHLY, CDR2 FYNNEI. The CDR3 is 12 amino acids. The V end lost 4 bases, the J end lost 4 bases, and 8 bases lay between the germline ends. CDR3 in DNA: TGTGCCAGCAGTGTGGGCTGGTACGAGCAGTACTTC. Encoded protein: CASSVGWYEQYF.

The chain carries TRBV7-2 and TRBJ1-2; D remains unclear. V was trimmed by 5 bases and J by 8 bases, leaving 12 bases between them. The CDR3 spans 12 residues. Germline-derived CDR1 and CDR2 are SGHTA and FQGNSA. The CDR3 region is CASSPPLRGYTF. In DNA form, the CDR3 reads TGTGCCAGCAGCCCCCCCCTTCGGGGCTACACCTTC.

V is TRBV9 and J is TRBJ2-7; TRBD1 matches at 8 bases. This CDR3 spans 16 amino acids. Looked up from germline, CDR1 is SGDLS and CDR2 is YYNGEE. With 3 bases clipped from V and 7 bases from J, the junction kept 15 bases outside the gene matches. Written as DNA, the CDR3 is TGTGCCAGCAGCGCCATGAATACAGGGGGGCCTGGGGAGCAGTACTTC. Its protein product is CASSAMNTGGPGEQYF.

The DNA of the CDR3 is TGTGCCAGCAGTTTAAAAGCGGGAGGGCCCTACGAGCAGTACTTC. This sequence encodes CASSLKAGGPYEQYF. This chain links TRBV28 with TRBJ2-7, with 10 bases aligning to TRBD2. The germline CDR1 and CDR2 sequences are MDHEN and SYDVKM. The CDR3 is 15 amino acids. The trim removed 2 bases at V and 2 bases at J, leaving 3 bases unmatched.

The chain is built from TRBV19 and TRBJ2-1, with a weak D call TRBD1 (6 bases). The CDR3 totals 15 residues. Trimming removed 3 bases at V and 0 bases at J, with 9 bases between. Germline assignment: CDR1 LNHDA and CDR2 SQIVND (reference sequence). In DNA, the CDR3 is TGTGCCAGTAGTATTCAGGGGAGCTCCTACAATGAGCAGTTCTTC. Amino acid sequence: CASSIQGSSYNEQFF.

This clone was counted once. The V gene is TRBV7-2, the J gene TRBJ2-7; D is unclear. CDR1 and CDR2 (germline): SGHTA, FQGNSA. The CDR3 totals 12 residues. The V and J ends lost 2 bases and 5 bases respectively, with 7 bases between them. The CDR3 DNA follows: TGTGCCAGCAGCTTATCCCGGGACGAGCAGTACTTC. It specifies CASSLSRDEQYF.

This clone turned up a few times. The chain uses TRBV11-2 and TRBJ1-1; perhaps TRBD1 as D (5 bases). V lost 2 bases to trimming and J lost 7 bases, with 8 bases between them. CDR1 and CDR2 from the germline V gene are SGHAT and FQNNGV. The CDR3 runs 12 residues. CDR3 amino acids: CASSLLTDEAFF. For the CDR3, the DNA is TGTGCCAGCAGCTTACTGACAGATGAAGCTTTCTTT.

The gene calls are TRBV19 and TRBJ1-5; possible D gene TRBD1, 6 bases. The ends were cut back, 3 bases at V and 0 bases at J, with 12 bases in the middle. Germline V lookup: CDR1 LNHDA, CDR2 SQIVND (reference sequence). This CDR3 region has 16 residues. The CDR3 DNA reads TGTGCCAGTAGTATCGGACAGTCAAATAGCAATCAGCCCCAGCATTTT. It encodes CASSIGQSNSNQPQHF.

The V and J genes are TRBV7-2 and TRBJ1-3, with D perhaps TRBD1 (5 bases). The CDR3 is 16 residues long. Trimming cost V 1 base and J 2 bases, with 12 bases left between them. CDR1 SGHTA and CDR2 FQGNSA come from the germline V gene. In nucleotides, the CDR3 is TGTGCCAGCAGCTTAGTATCGGACATCGCTGGAAACACCATATATTTT. Its translation is CASSLVSDIAGNTIYF.

The V and J genes are TRBV28 and TRBJ2-6; TRBD1 might be the D (6 bases). Germline V gene sequence: CDR1 MDHEN, CDR2 SYDVKM. The ends were cut back, 8 bases at V and 1 base at J, with 6 bases in the middle. The CDR3 runs to 13 residues. The CDR3 nucleotides are TGTGCCAGCCAGGGGTCTGGGGCCAACGTCCTGACTTTC. Its translation is CASQGSGANVLTF.

This clone was picked up a small number of times. This sequence joins TRBV5-1 and TRBJ1-6; 8 nucleotides match TRBD1. The germline V gene encodes CDR1 SGHRS and CDR2 YFSETQ. The CDR3 totals 16 residues. V lost 1 base and J lost 7; bases outside the gene matches: 7. The CDR3 DNA is TGCGCCAGCAGCTTGATACAGGGGGGAGGGAATTCACCCCTCCACTTT. The encoded protein is CASSLIQGGGNSPLHF.

V gene TRBV5-8 combines with J gene TRBJ2-7; possible D gene TRBD1, 6 bases. CDR3 size: 12 residues. V was cut by 0 bases and J by 6 bases, with 7 bases left in between. Per germline, CDR1 SGHTS and CDR2 YDEGEE. The CDR3 sequence: CASSLVRGEQYF. The CDR3 DNA is TGTGCCAGCAGCTTGGTCAGGGGCGAGCAGTACTTC.

The V call is TRBV25-1, the J call TRBJ2-7; TRBD2 agrees at 12 bases. The germline gives CDR1 MGHDK, CDR2 SYGVNS. Losses at the gene ends were 4 bases for V and 4 bases for J; bases not matched to a gene: 8. The CDR3 sequence is 16 residues long. CDR3 DNA: TGTGCCAGCAGTGCCCGACTAGCGGGAGCTGTATACGAGCAGTACTTC. This translates into CASSARLAGAVYEQYF.

The rearrangement links TRBV27 to TRBJ1-2, with TRBD1 matching 7 bases. The CDR3 sequence is 14 residues long. CDR1 is MNHEY, CDR2 SMNVEV, per germline (reference sequence). V was clipped by 3 bases and J by 7 bases; unmatched bases: 8. Here the CDR3 DNA reads TGTGCCAGCAGTTTCAGGGAAGGGGGCGGTGGCTACACCTTC. Translated: CASSFREGGGGYTF.